This TCR beta chain came from a study of siplizumab effects on memory and regulatory T cells. Study-wide points: Proliferating siplizumab-cultured Tregs lacked confirmed suppressive function. The alloreactive clones that mapped to unstimulated subsets made up only a minor fraction.

Assays examined roughly 9.2 x 10^4 TCR templates per sample. Data came from immunoSEQ multiplex PCR; TCRdb stores just in-frame clones and leaves some out. The profile shows 55,000 to 70,000 clones, more than 85% of them singletons. Note on this clone: What it recognizes is unknown.

Germline CDR1 and CDR2: MNHEY and SMNVEV (reference sequence). This CDR3 has 15 residues. With 5 bases removed from V and 7 bases from J, the gap between germline ends came to 18 bases. V gene TRBV27 combines with J gene TRBJ2-1; D is tentatively TRBD1 or TRBD2 (5 bases each). The sample was CD8+ T cells sorted from blood. The clonotype was recovered from a human donor in good health. This chain's CDR3 is CASSPSGRLTNEQFF. CDR3 DNA: TGTGCCAGCAGTCCCTCGGGACGATTGACTAATGAGCAGTTCTTC.